This T cell receptor (beta chain) was captured by sequencing in a study of T cell responses to AZD1222 COVID-19 vaccine. Concerning this clone itself: The antigen is unknown.

Study findings and constraints: Vaccination with two AZD1222 doses was followed by a rise in Spike-specific TCR breadth and depth. Scientists sampled the repertoires only once the peak T cell response had passed.

Some clones are missing from TCRdb's copy, which holds only in-frame ones; the method was immunoSEQ multiplex PCR. The top ten clones hold around 2.9% of a sample with roughly 180,000 clones, approximately 87% of them seen once. The sample consisted of peripheral blood, taken on day 0 of MenACWY control vaccination. The receptor was derived from an adult in good health.

DNA of the CDR3: TGTGCCAGCAGCATTTCAGGTCCTACTGAAGCTTTCTTT. It yields the protein CASSISGPTEAFF. This chain links TRBV7-9 with TRBJ1-1; D is uncertain. The V end was cut by 5 bases, the J end by 5 bases, with 12 bases between. The CDR3 consists of 13 residues. CDR1 and CDR2 (germline): SEHNR, FQNEAQ (reference sequence). The entire variable domain, with the rest obtained from reference TRBV7-9 and TRBJ1-1, is as follows: DTGVSQNPRHKITKRGQNVTFRCDPISEHNRLYWYRQTLGQGPEFLTYFQNEAQLEKSRLLSDRFSAERPKGSFSTLEIQRTEQGDSAMYLCASSISGPTEAFFGQGTRLTVV.